The 18 T cell receptor beta chains presented below share a single source sample, sequenced in a study of control samples from healthy donors and cancer patients. The assay was immunoSEQ multiplex PCR, and TCRdb's table has in-frame clones only and misses some. The sample yields roughly 95,000 clones, almost 90% seen once. Specimen: blood. The receptors originated from a man aged 30-40 years in good health.

The chain combines TRBV9 with TRBJ1-2, with 10 positions matching TRBD1. Germline V gives CDR1 SGDLS, CDR2 YYNGEE. The CDR3 loop spans 16 amino acids. The V segment lost 1 base and the J segment 8 bases; nucleotides outside the gene matches: 11. DNA of the CDR3: TGTGCCAGCAGCGTAACAAGCTCGGGGACAGGGGACGGCTACACCTTC. Its protein is CASSVTSSGTGDGYTF.

This clone has more than one count but fewer than ten. V and J are TRBV6-4 and TRBJ2-6; no reliable D call. V was pared by 4 bases and J by 0 bases, with 10 bases between. The germline V gene has CDR1 MRHNA and CDR2 SNTAGT. CDR3 length: 16 residues. The CDR3: CASSAQTASGANVLTF. DNA for the CDR3: TGTGCCAGCAGTGCGCAAACGGCCTCTGGGGCCAACGTCCTGACTTTC.

V usage is TRBV29-1 and J usage is TRBJ2-1; 11 positions agree with TRBD2. CDR1 is SQVTM, CDR2 ANQGSEA, per germline. The CDR3 loop spans 14 amino acids. V shed 7 bases, J shed 5 bases, and the junction held 7 bases outside the gene matches. CDR3 coding DNA: TGCAGCGGGGTCGGGACTAGCGGAAACAATGAGCAGTTCTTC. It codes for CSGVGTSGNNEQFF.

This rearrangement joins TRBV5-1 to TRBJ2-3; D perhaps matches TRBD2 (6 bases). CDR1 is SGHRS, CDR2 YFSETQ, per germline. The CDR3 sequence is 15 residues long. V lost 2 bases and J lost 4, with 14 bases in between. The CDR3: CASSLAGPPPDTQYF. In DNA, the CDR3 is TGCGCCAGCAGCTTAGCGGGTCCCCCCCCAGATACGCAGTATTTT.

The chain joins TRBV7-3 to TRBJ2-1, with 8 nucleotides matching TRBD2. CDR3 length equals 20 residues. CDR1 is SGHTA, CDR2 FQGTGA, per germline. Losses at the gene ends were 3 bases for V and 2 bases for J; bases not matched to a gene: 18. CDR3 bases: TGTGCCAGCAGCTTCCTCAAAACAGCGGGGGAGGGTAGGACCTACAATGAGCAGTTCTTC. It translates to CASSFLKTAGEGRTYNEQFF. The full variable domain, its missing parts supplied by reference TRBV7-3 and TRBJ2-1, is GAGVSQTPSNKVTEKGKYVELRCDPISGHTALYWYRQSLGQGPEFLIYFQGTGAADDSGLPNDRFFAVRPEGSVSTLKIQRTERGDSAVYLCASSFLKTAGEGRTYNEQFFGPGTRLTVL.

This clone was observed once. The chain carries TRBV2 and TRBJ2-7, with 15 nucleotides matching TRBD2. Looked up from germline, CDR1 is SNHLY and CDR2 is FYNNEI. The trim removed 6 bases at V and 6 bases at J, leaving 6 bases unmatched. The length of the CDR3 is 15 residues. The DNA for the CDR3 is TGTGCCAGCAGGCCACCGGGACTAGCGGGAGGCGAGCAGTACTTC. Translated, it gives CASRPPGLAGGEQYF.

This chain joins TRBV3-1 (or the pseudogene TRBV3-2) and TRBJ2-7; weak D call: TRBD2 (5 bases). The germline V gene encodes CDR1 LGHDT and CDR2 YNNKEL (reference sequence). The CDR3 consists of 14 residues. Trimming cost V 1 base and J 6 bases, with 13 bases left between them. CDR3 protein: CASSQVVGGFEQYF. Written as DNA, the CDR3 is TGTGCCAGCAGCCAAGTTGTAGGCGGGTTCGAGCAGTACTTC.

The rearrangement joins TRBV6-5 to TRBJ2-2, with 7 bases fitting TRBD1. The CDR3 is 14 residues long. Trimming at V came to 7 bases and at J to 3 bases, leaving 5 bases not matched to a gene. Germline V lookup: CDR1 MNHEY, CDR2 SVGAGI. Written as DNA, the CDR3 is TGTGCCAGCAATCCCGGGACAGACACCGGGGAGCTGTTTTTT. As protein: CASNPGTDTGELFF.

The V and J genes are TRBV11-2 and TRBJ2-1, with TRBD2 matching over 14 bases. The germline CDR1 and CDR2 sequences are SGHAT and FQNNGV. J gave up 10 bases and V 4 bases, and 9 bases lay outside the gene matches. The CDR3 extends over 16 amino acids. CDR3 loop: CASSSQTGLAGEEQFF. DNA for the CDR3: TGTGCCAGCAGCTCTCAGACGGGACTAGCGGGAGAGGAGCAGTTCTTC.

CDR3 residues: CASKVQGVTGELFF. The CDR3 DNA sequence: TGCGCCAGCAAGGTTCAGGGAGTAACCGGGGAGCTGTTTTTT. The chain is built from TRBV5-1 and TRBJ2-2, with D perhaps assigned TRBD1 or TRBD2 (5 bases each). The CDR3 is 14 residues long. Germline V gives CDR1 SGHRS, CDR2 YFSETQ. Trimming took 6 bases from V and 5 from J, leaving 14 bases between them.

The chain carries TRBV4-1 and TRBJ1-1; D unresolved. CDR1 and CDR2 from the germline V gene are MGHRA and YSYEKL. The V end lost 1 base, the J end lost 0 bases, and 9 bases lay between the germline ends. This CDR3 comprises 15 residues. CDR3 amino acids: CASSQVGQLNTEAFF. DNA for the CDR3: TGCGCCAGCAGCCAAGTTGGGCAGTTGAACACTGAAGCTTTCTTT.

The V and J genes are TRBV21-1 and TRBJ2-7; the D segment call TRBD1 is taken from the table without a DNA check. TRBV21-1 is an annotated pseudogene. The CDR3 runs 20 residues. CDR3: CASSRKTGTGPIGSYYEQYF. CDR3 nucleotide sequence: TGTGCCAGCAGCAGGAAAACCGGGACAGGGCCCATCGGCTCTTACTACGAGCAGTACTTC.

The chain links TRBV5-1 to TRBJ2-3, with TRBD2 identical over 14 bases. The CDR3 extends over 16 amino acids. Germline V gene data show CDR1 as SGHRS and CDR2 as YFSETQ. V trimming: 3 bases; J trimming: 5 bases; junction bases outside the gene matches: 5. Written as DNA, the CDR3 is TGCGCCAGCAGCTCGACTAGCGGGAGGGGTGAAGATACGCAGTATTTT. Amino acid sequence: CASSSTSGRGEDTQYF.

The chain employs TRBV5-6 and TRBJ2-3, with D tentatively TRBD1 (8 bases). The CDR3 spans 14 residues. Germline values: CDR1 SGHDT, CDR2 YYEEEE. V was cut by 4 bases and J by 8 bases, with 17 bases left in between. The CDR3 DNA reads TGTGCCAGCAGCCCTGGACAGGGAGGGCGTACGCAGTATTTT. Amino acids: CASSPGQGGRTQYF.

The rearrangement joins TRBV19 to TRBJ2-7; D is unclear. Germline values: CDR1 LNHDA, CDR2 SQIVND (reference sequence). The CDR3 loop spans 15 amino acids. V gave up 10 bases and J gave up 1 base, with 20 bases separating them. CDR3 nucleotide sequence: TGTGCCATTAATACTAATCTCGTCAGGTCCTACGAGCAGTACTTC. This encodes CAINTNLVRSYEQYF.

This clone appeared once. J is TRBJ2-1 and V is TRBV28, with 7 positions matching TRBD2. CDR3 length equals 11 residues. CDR1 and CDR2 from the germline V gene are MDHEN and SYDVKM. Trimming at V came to 3 bases and at J to 10 bases, leaving 0 bases not matched to a gene. The CDR3 nucleotides are TGTGCCAGCAGTTTTAGCGGGGAGCAGTTCTTC. This gives the protein CASSFSGEQFF.

V and J are TRBV5-4 and TRBJ1-1; D is perhaps TRBD1 (6 bases). Germline-derived CDR1 and CDR2 are SGHNT and YYREEE (reference sequence). Deletions cut 2 bases from V and 7 bases from J, with 12 bases between. The length of the CDR3 is 13 residues. The CDR3 DNA reads as TGTGCCAGCAGCTTAGGGGGGCGGGGTGAAGCTTTCTTT. Translation: CASSLGGRGEAFF.

A few counts support this clone. The V call is TRBV12-3 or TRBV12-4, the J call TRBJ1-5, with D unresolved. The CDR3 loop spans 13 amino acids. Deletions cut 5 bases from V and 7 bases from J, with 12 bases between. CDR3 nucleotides: TGTGCCAGCAGTCCCCTCCCGGGCCAGCCCCAGCATTTT. The encoded protein is CASSPLPGQPQHF.